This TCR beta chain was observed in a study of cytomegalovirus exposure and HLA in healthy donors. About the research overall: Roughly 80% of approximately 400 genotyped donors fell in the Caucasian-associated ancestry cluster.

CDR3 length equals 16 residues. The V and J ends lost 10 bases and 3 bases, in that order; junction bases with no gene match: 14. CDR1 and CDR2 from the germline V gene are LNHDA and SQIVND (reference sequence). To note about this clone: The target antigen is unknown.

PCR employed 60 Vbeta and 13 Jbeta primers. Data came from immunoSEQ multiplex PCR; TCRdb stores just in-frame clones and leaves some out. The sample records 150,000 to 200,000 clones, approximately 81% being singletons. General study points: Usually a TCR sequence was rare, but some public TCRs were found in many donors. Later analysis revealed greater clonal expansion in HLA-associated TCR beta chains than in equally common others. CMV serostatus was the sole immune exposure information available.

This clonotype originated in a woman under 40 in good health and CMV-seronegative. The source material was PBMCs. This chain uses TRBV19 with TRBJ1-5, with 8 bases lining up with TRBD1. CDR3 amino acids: CATQLQGAVHNQPQHF. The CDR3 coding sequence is TGTGCCACCCAACTCCAGGGGGCAGTCCACAATCAGCCCCAGCATTTT.